These 15 T cell receptor beta chains share one sample of origin, sequenced in a study of T cells in Graves' hyperthyroidism and ophthalmopathy. RNA transcripts yielded amplified TCR beta CDR3 regions. With the HTBI primer set, the TCR CDR3 went through a first round of RT-PCR. Via MiXCR, TCRdb re-called the multiplex PCR reads, giving one row per CDR3 protein. The sample records roughly 250,000 distinct CDR3 sequences, less than 15% being singletons. Specimen: blood. These receptors originate from a woman between 40 and 50 years old with Graves' hyperthyroidism that later progressed to Graves' ophthalmopathy.

This clonotype appeared many times. The CDR3 loop reads CASSPNSDGNTIYF. The CDR3 DNA reads TGTGCCAGCAGCCCCAACAGTGACGGAAACACCATATATTTT. The rearrangement joins TRBV3-1 to TRBJ1-3; no clear D. The CDR3 has 14 residues. Germline lookup yields CDR1 LGHDT and CDR2 YNNKEL (reference sequence). Trimming removed 4 bases from V and 4 bases from J, with 11 bases in between. The complete variable domain, with remaining parts taken from reference TRBV3-1 and TRBJ1-3, reads DTAVSQTPKYLVTQMGNDKSIKCEQNLGHDTMYWYKQDSKKFLKIMFSYNNKELIINETVPNRFSPKSPDKAHLNLHINSLELGDSAVYFCASSPNSDGNTIYFGEGSWLTVV.

Many counts were recorded for this clonotype. The J gene is TRBJ2-6, the V gene TRBV18, with 8 bases lining up with TRBD1. Per germline, CDR1 KGHSH and CDR2 LQKENI. This CDR3 is 18 amino acids long. The junction had 11 bases not matched to a gene; V was cut back by 3 bases and J by 4 bases. The CDR3 DNA is TGTGCCAGCTCACCTAAACACCAGGGGGCGTCGGGGGCCAACGTCCTGACTTTC. Translating gives CASSPKHQGASGANVLTF.

This chain uses TRBV7-3 with TRBJ2-1; 8 positions match TRBD2. The J segment lost 15 bases and the V segment lost 8 bases, leaving 6 bases of the junction unmatched. Per germline, CDR1 SGHTA and CDR2 FQGTGA. The CDR3 is 10 residues long. CDR3 region: CASGGTSLFF. The CDR3 DNA sequence: TGTGCCAGCGGGGGGACTAGTTTGTTCTTC.

The table lists this clonotype with many counts. The rearrangement links TRBV5-1 to TRBJ2-2; a weak D match, TRBD2 (5 bases). The V end was cut by 0 bases, the J end by 2 bases, with 11 bases between. The CDR3 has 16 amino acids. Per the germline V gene, CDR1 is SGHRS and CDR2 is YFSETQ. Here the CDR3 reads CASSLALGENTGELFF. For the CDR3, the DNA is TGCGCCAGCAGCTTGGCGTTGGGAGAAAACACCGGGGAGCTGTTTTTT. Variable domain in full (rest from reference TRBV5-1 and TRBJ2-2): KAGVTQTPRYLIKTRGQQVTLSCSPISGHRSVSWYQQTPGQGLQFLFEYFSETQRNKGNFPGRFSGRQFSNSRSEMNVSTLELGDSALYLCASSLALGENTGELFFGEGSRLTVL.

This clonotype has at least ten counts. The chain links TRBV2 to TRBJ2-6; possible D gene TRBD1, 6 bases. V was clipped by 4 bases and J by 0 bases, with 13 bases between them. The CDR3 consists of 17 residues. Germline CDR1 reads SNHLY; CDR2 reads FYNNEI. Here the CDR3 reads CASSGGQGSSGANVLTF. CDR3 in DNA: TGTGCCAGCAGTGGGGGGCAGGGGAGCTCTGGGGCCAACGTCCTGACTTTC.

The sample holds many counts of this clonotype. The chain combines TRBV19 with TRBJ2-7, with D perhaps being TRBD1 or TRBD2 (5 bases each). Germline lookup yields CDR1 LNHDA and CDR2 SQIVND (reference sequence). This CDR3 is built from 15 residues. V lost 3 bases to trimming and J lost 2 bases, with 14 bases between them. CDR3: CASSMRGGLAYEQYF. For the CDR3, the DNA is TGTGCCAGTAGTATGAGGGGCGGGTTGGCCTACGAGCAGTACTTC.

The sample holds many counts of this clonotype. The chain has TRBV6-1 and TRBJ2-7, with D possibly being TRBD2 (5 bases). The CDR3 runs 14 residues. Per the germline V gene, CDR1 is MNHNS and CDR2 is SASEGT. The V end lost 5 bases, the J end lost 2 bases, and 13 bases lay between the germline ends. CDR3 nucleotide sequence: TGTGCCAGCAGTTCCCCCCTGAGGGCCTACGAGCAGTACTTC. Translated: CASSSPLRAYEQYF.

This clonotype was recorded a few times. The V and J genes are TRBV30 and TRBJ2-2; 8 bases line up with TRBD1. V trimming: 6 bases; J trimming: 3 bases; junction bases outside the gene matches: 6. The V gene's germline CDR1 is GTSNPN and CDR2 SVGIG (reference sequence). The CDR3 is 14 amino acids. The CDR3 protein is CACRQGSYTGELFF. CDR3 nucleotide sequence: TGTGCCTGCAGACAGGGGAGTTACACCGGGGAGCTGTTTTTT.

This clonotype has at least ten counts. The rearrangement links TRBV13 to TRBJ2-1; 14 nucleotides align to TRBD2. Trimming took 5 bases from V and 8 from J; bases not matched to a gene: 11. Germline V lookup: CDR1 PRHDT, CDR2 FYEKMQ (reference sequence). The CDR3 is made up of 17 amino acids. The CDR3 protein is CASSEGLTSGRAYEQFF. CDR3 sequence (DNA): TGTGCCAGCAGCGAGGGACTGACTAGCGGGAGGGCGTATGAGCAGTTCTTC.

Many counts were recorded for this clonotype. The rearrangement links TRBV2 to TRBJ2-1; 14 nucleotides match TRBD2. The CDR3 is 17 amino acids. Losses at the gene ends were 6 bases for V and 12 bases for J; bases not matched to a gene: 16. In germline, CDR1 is SNHLY, CDR2 FYNNEI. The CDR3 loop reads CASSEMRGTSGSLRQFF. The CDR3 DNA is TGTGCCAGCAGCGAAATGAGAGGGACTAGCGGGAGTCTAAGGCAGTTCTTC. Full variable domain (missing parts from reference TRBV2 and TRBJ2-1): EPEVTQTPSHQVTQMGQEVILRCVPISNHLYFYWYRQILGQKVEFLVSFYNNEISEKSEIFDDQFSVERPDGSNFTLKIRSTKLEDSAMYFCASSEMRGTSGSLRQFFGPGTRLTVL.

This clonotype was counted ten times or more. The V call is TRBV6-1, the J call TRBJ2-5; either TRBD1 or TRBD2 may fit D (5 bases each). In germline, CDR1 is MNHNS, CDR2 SASEGT. The V gene lost 5 bases and the J gene lost 4 bases, with 11 bases spanning the gap. The CDR3 runs 13 residues. DNA for the CDR3: TGTGCCAGCAGTCCAGGGAGAGGAGAGACCCAGTACTTC. Translated, it gives CASSPGRGETQYF.

This clonotype was detected many times. In DNA, the CDR3 is TGTGCCAGCACGGATTCCTACGAGCAGTACTTC. This encodes CASTDSYEQYF. The chain employs TRBV7-6 and TRBJ2-7; D remains ambiguous. Germline CDR1 and CDR2: SGHVS and FNYEAQ. The CDR3 runs to 11 residues. V lost 7 bases and J lost 1, with 5 bases in between.

This clonotype appeared many times. The chain recombines TRBV6-1 with TRBJ1-1; TRBD1 aligns across 10 bases. The germline CDR1 and CDR2 sequences are MNHNS and SASEGT. The CDR3 consists of 17 residues. V gave up 5 bases and J gave up 4 bases; unmatched junction bases: 13. As DNA, the CDR3 is TGTGCCAGCAGTAGAGACAGGGGGCTGAGTTCGGTCACTGAAGCTTTCTTT. It translates to CASSRDRGLSSVTEAFF.

Worth noting for this clonotype: Germline is not matched at one junction end, which may reflect a read error. The chain employs TRBV5-1 and TRBJ2-3; D unclear. The CDR3 spans 13 residues. CDR1 is SGHRS and CDR2 is YFSETQ in the germline V gene. The CDR3 loop is CANSSPSTDTQYF. The CDR3 nucleotides read TGCGCCAACAGCTCCCCTAGCACAGATACGCAGTATTTT.

This clonotype was counted many times. The chain links TRBV28 to TRBJ2-7, with D possibly being TRBD1 (5 bases). CDR3 length: 14 residues. Deletions cut 3 bases from V and 2 bases from J, with 11 bases between. Per germline, CDR1 MDHEN and CDR2 SYDVKM. The CDR3 region is CASSLSGFPYEQYF. The CDR3 bases are TGTGCCAGCAGTTTGTCAGGGTTCCCCTACGAGCAGTACTTC.